The subject of this entry is one T cell receptor beta chain. As yet, its antigen is unknown. The data were obtained in a study of cytomegalovirus exposure and HLA in healthy donors. Study in general: Earlier sequencing of about 200 million T cells yielded around 100 million unique TCR beta sequences.

60 Vbeta and 13 Jbeta primers were used in PCR. Using immunoSEQ multiplex PCR, the repertoire was profiled, and TCRdb retains in-frame clones only, with some absent. The sample lists around 260,000 clones, 80% occurring once. General study points: In vitro confirmation showed a few CMV-associated chains to be CMV antigen specific.

The TCR originated in a girl aged 2-9 years in good health and CMV-seronegative. Sequenced material: PBMCs.

Written as DNA, the CDR3 is TGTGCCAGCAGCTTAGTCGGGGGACAGTACGAGCAGTACTTC. Protein sequence: CASSLVGGQYEQYF. This rearrangement joins TRBV11-2 to TRBJ2-5; D possibly corresponds to TRBD1 (7 bases). The DNA end is more similar to TRBJ2-7, so the J call may be wrong. CDR3 length: 14 residues. Germline loops: CDR1 SGHAT, CDR2 FQNNGV.